The T cell receptor (beta chain) described here comes from a study of control samples from healthy donors and cancer patients (dated by TCRdb to about 2020). Library preparation used the immunoSEQ multiplex PCR assay. TCRdb stores this immuneACCESS table with in-frame sequences only. Part of the clones is absent; in the studies checked, under half of the shortfall reflects unresolved V genes, and no reason is known for the rest. The sample has roughly 89,000 clones on record, 91% of them singletons. Clones ranked in the top ten supply 17% of the sample. Reading from cysteine to phenylalanine, the CDR3 counts 17 amino acids. The sequence is cut down to CDR3 DNA, 51 bases in frame from base 1. Trimming accounts for 5 bases at V and 5 bases at J, while the number of junction bases matched to no gene is 14. From a lookup of the germline V gene (reference sequence), CDR1 and CDR2 are SEHNR and FQNEAQ.

In regard to this clone: Its binding antigen is unknown. No base quality information exists; no much larger clone differs at one position.

Source material: blood. This TCR was sampled from a man aged 50 to 60 in good health. The sequence is built from TRBV7-9 and TRBJ2-1, with 8 bases in between that match TRBD1. This receptor carries the CDR3 CASSPDGQGHRDNEQFF. The nucleotide sequence is TGTGCCAGCAGCCCTGATGGACAGGGCCATCGGGACAATGAGCAGTTCTTC.